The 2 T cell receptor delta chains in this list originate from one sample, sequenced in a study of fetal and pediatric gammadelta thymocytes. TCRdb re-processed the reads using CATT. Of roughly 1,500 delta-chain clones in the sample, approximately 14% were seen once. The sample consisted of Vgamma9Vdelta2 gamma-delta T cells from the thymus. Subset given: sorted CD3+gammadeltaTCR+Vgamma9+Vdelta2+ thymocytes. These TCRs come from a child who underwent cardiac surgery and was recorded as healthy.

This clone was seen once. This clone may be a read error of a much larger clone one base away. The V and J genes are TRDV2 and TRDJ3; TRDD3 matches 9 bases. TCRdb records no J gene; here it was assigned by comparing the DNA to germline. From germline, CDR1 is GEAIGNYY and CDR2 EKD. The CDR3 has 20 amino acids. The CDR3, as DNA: TGTGCCTGTGACAAAGGTGCTGGGGGATCCTACTCCTGGGACGCCCGACAGATGTTTTTC. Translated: CACDKGAGGSYSWDARQMFF.

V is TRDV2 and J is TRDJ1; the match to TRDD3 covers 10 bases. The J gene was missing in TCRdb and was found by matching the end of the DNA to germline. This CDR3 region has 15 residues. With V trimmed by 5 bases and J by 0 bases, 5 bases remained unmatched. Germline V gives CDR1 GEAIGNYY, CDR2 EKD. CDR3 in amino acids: CACVLGDKDTDKLIF. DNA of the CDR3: TGTGCCTGTGTCCTGGGGGATAAGGACACCGATAAACTCATCTTT.